The sample holds a few counts of the clone carrying this TCR beta chain. No antigen is known for it. This sample is drawn from a study of blood T cells in healthy people across ages. Alongside a J-beta primer mix, a sample-barcoded 5' primer served in a second PCR lasting roughly 6 to 12 cycles. In TCRdb, the 5' RACE reads were re-called with MiXCR into one record per CDR3 protein. The sample includes about 640,000 distinct CDR3 sequences, about 53% of them seen just once. Study-wide findings and caveats: Observed TCR beta diversity showed a strong correlation with the percentage of naive T cells as measured by flow cytometry. Nothing was known about donor CMV status, and this possibly confounded expanded clonotype changes.

CDR3 length: 16 residues. In germline, CDR1 is SGHRS, CDR2 YFSETQ. V shed 0 bases and J 7 bases; nucleotides not matched to a gene: 6. This rearrangement joins TRBV5-1 to TRBJ2-1; TRBD1 matches at 11 bases. This TCR was sampled from a man in his 60s in good health. The sample comprised blood. DNA of the CDR3: TGCGCCAGCAGCTTGGATCCCGGGACAGGGGGTAATGAGCAGTTCTTC. It translates to CASSLDPGTGGNEQFF.